This T cell receptor (beta chain) comes out of a study of post-analysis software for immune sequencing data. Whole-study results and caveats: Multiple sclerosis patients had significantly lower normalized Chao1 diversity than controls. With TRBV5-6, TRBV5-1 and TRBV20-1 included, roughly five TRBV segments were more frequent in patients than in controls.

Sequencing libraries made from TCR beta cDNA carried unique molecular identifiers. TCRdb reprocessed the PCR reads with MiXCR, giving one entry per CDR3 protein. The data show approximately 360,000 distinct CDR3 sequences, around 33% seen once. This CDR3 has 17 amino acids. V lost 3 bases and J lost 7; bases outside the gene matches: 6. Germline loops: CDR1 MGHRA, CDR2 YSYEKL. This clonotype was seen only a few times. The antigen is unknown. The clonotype was recovered from a girl aged 10 to 17 with multiple sclerosis. Material: blood. J is TRBJ2-1 and V is TRBV4-1, with 16 bases lining up with TRBD2. CDR3 residues: CASSQGLAGGLVNEQFF. The CDR3 DNA reads as TGCGCCAGCAGCCAGGGACTAGCGGGGGGGCTGGTGAATGAGCAGTTCTTC.